One and the same sample provided the 29 T cell receptor beta chains below, sequenced in a study of identical twins. Each CDR3 protein is one row after TCRdb ran MiXCR on the 5' RACE reads. The profile shows just under 650,000 distinct CDR3 sequences, 7% to 7.5% of them singletons. These same records also appear under a second study, on yellow fever vaccine responses in identical twins.

Sequenced: PBMCs. These receptors all stem from a woman in her late teens or twenties in good health.

This clonotype was counted many times. This chain uses TRBV10-3 with TRBJ2-7; 10 nucleotides align to TRBD1. The CDR3 has 14 residues. Trimming cost V 6 bases and J 4 bases; bases outside gene matches: 6. Per the germline V gene, CDR1 is ENHRY and CDR2 is SYGVKD. CDR3 sequence: CAISDRGLKYEQYV. The CDR3 DNA reads as TGTGCCATCAGCGACAGGGGGCTTAAGTACGAGCAGTACGTC.

This clonotype was counted at least ten times. V gene TRBV28 combines with J gene TRBJ1-3; tentatively, D is TRBD1 (6 bases). This CDR3 comprises 15 residues. With 5 bases removed from V and 1 base from J, the gap between germline ends came to 12 bases. Germline V gene lookup returns CDR1 MDHEN and CDR2 SYDVKM. For the CDR3, the DNA is TGTGCCAGCAGTCCCGGGGGGCCGTCTGGAAACACCATATATTTT. Translating it yields CASSPGGPSGNTIYF.

The DNA of the CDR3 is TGTGCTAGTGGTTTGTCAACCGGGACAGGGACGAGGCAGTACTTC. Amino acids: CASGLSTGTGTRQYF. The V and J genes are TRBV12-5 and TRBJ2-7, with 9 bases that match TRBD1. The CDR3 loop spans 15 amino acids. Germline CDR1 and CDR2: LGHNT and FRNRAP. V dropped 2 bases and J dropped 9; count of bases not matched to a gene: 11.

This clonotype turned up a few times. This chain connects TRBV2 to TRBJ2-6; D gene uncertain. V was cut by 3 bases and J by 4 bases, with 16 bases left in between. This CDR3 contains 17 residues. The germline gives CDR1 SNHLY, CDR2 FYNNEI. CDR3 sequence reads: CASSDRPPVRGANVLTF. CDR3 in DNA: TGTGCCAGCAGTGATAGACCCCCCGTCCGGGGGGCCAACGTCCTGACTTTC. The variable domain in full, with the rest retrieved from reference TRBV2 and TRBJ2-6, is EPEVTQTPSHQVTQMGQEVILRCVPISNHLYFYWYRQILGQKVEFLVSFYNNEISEKSEIFDDQFSVERPDGSNFTLKIRSTKLEDSAMYFCASSDRPPVRGANVLTFGAGSRLTVL.

In regard to this clonotype: At one end the junction does not follow the germline gene, possibly because of a read error. The V call is TRBV24-1, the J call TRBJ1-2; 8 bases align to TRBD1. In germline, CDR1 is KGHDR, CDR2 SFDVKD. CDR3 size: 14 residues. In DNA, the CDR3 is TGTGTCACCAGTGACCCCGGACAGGGCTATGGCTACACCTTC. Its translation: CVTSDPGQGYGYTF.

The rearrangement links TRBV12-3 or TRBV12-4 to TRBJ2-7; the D gene could be TRBD1 or TRBD2 (5 bases each). The CDR3 sequence is 14 residues long. The germline V and J ends were trimmed by 2 bases and 4 bases, with 12 bases remaining between them. The CDR3 loop is CASSLIGTLYEQYF. The CDR3 DNA sequence: TGTGCCAGCAGTTTAATAGGGACCCTTTACGAGCAGTACTTC.

This clonotype appeared a few times. The chain links TRBV29-1 to TRBJ2-1; tentatively, D is TRBD1 (5 bases). Germline V CDR1 and CDR2: SQVTM, ANQGSEA. This CDR3 is 11 amino acids long. V gave up 3 bases and J gave up 8 bases, with 8 bases separating them. The CDR3: CSVDRDHEQFF. The CDR3 DNA follows: TGCAGCGTTGACAGGGATCATGAGCAGTTCTTC.

This clonotype was seen ten or more times. This chain links TRBV10-3 with TRBJ2-1; D may match TRBD1 or TRBD2 (5 bases each). Germline values: CDR1 ENHRY, CDR2 SYGVKD. The CDR3 is 15 amino acids. The ends were cut back, 7 bases at V and 0 bases at J, with 13 bases in the middle. CDR3 nucleotide sequence: TGTGCCATCACGCGAGCGAGGGGCTCCTACAATGAGCAGTTCTTC. It encodes CAITRARGSYNEQFF.

This clonotype was seen only a few times. The chain links TRBV5-1 to TRBJ2-2; 9 positions match TRBD2. Germline trimming cut 0 bases from V and 3 bases from J; bases unmatched to any gene: 6. CDR1 SGHRS and CDR2 YFSETQ come from the germline V gene. The CDR3 covers 17 residues. CDR3 in amino acids: CASSLASSGTYTGELFF. CDR3 coding DNA: TGCGCCAGCAGCTTGGCATCTAGCGGGACCTACACCGGGGAGCTGTTTTTT.

This clonotype was found many times. This rearrangement joins TRBV12-3 or TRBV12-4 to TRBJ2-1, with D possibly TRBD1 on 6 matching bases. The CDR3 covers 14 residues. V gave up 4 bases and J gave up 3 bases, with 10 bases separating them. The CDR3 nucleotides read TGTGCCAGCAGTTCGGACAGCCACTACAATGAGCAGTTCTTC. It codes for CASSSDSHYNEQFF.

In this sample, this clonotype turned up many times. The gene calls are TRBV29-1 and TRBJ1-2; 7 bases line up with TRBD1. The CDR3 covers 11 residues. V lost 6 bases and J lost 4; bases outside the gene matches: 2. Per germline, CDR1 SQVTM and CDR2 ANQGSEA. The CDR3 loop reads CSVTGSYGYTF. The CDR3, as DNA: TGCAGCGTGACAGGGAGCTATGGCTACACCTTC.

This clonotype showed up many times. V and J are TRBV10-2 and TRBJ2-7, with 14 bases lining up with TRBD2. CDR1 WSHSY and CDR2 SAAADI come from the germline V gene. The V gene end was trimmed by 4 bases and the J gene end by 2 bases; junction bases not matched to a gene: 4. The CDR3 has 16 amino acids. CDR3 nucleotides: TGCGCCAGCAGTGTAGGGACTAGCGGGAGAGCCTACGAGCAGTACTTC. It translates to CASSVGTSGRAYEQYF.

This chain uses TRBV4-1 with TRBJ2-3; D remains unclear. This CDR3 comprises 15 residues. V dropped 0 bases and J dropped 0 bases, with 7 bases sitting between them. The germline V gene encodes CDR1 MGHRA and CDR2 YSYEKL. In DNA form, the CDR3 reads TGCGCCAGCAGCCAAGAGTTGAGGAGCACAGATACGCAGTATTTT. Translation: CASSQELRSTDTQYF.

This clonotype appeared many times. The chain joins TRBV6-1 to TRBJ1-3; D possibly corresponds to TRBD1 (5 bases). The CDR3 is 17 amino acids. V lost 8 bases and J 1 base, leaving 21 bases between the germline ends. Germline V gene sequence: CDR1 MNHNS, CDR2 SASEGT. The CDR3: CASSPGRRFGSGNTIYF. CDR3 coding DNA: TGTGCCAGCTCCCCGGGACGAAGATTCGGATCTGGAAACACCATATATTTT.

This clonotype was picked up many times. The V call is TRBV7-9, the J call TRBJ2-7; possible D gene TRBD1, 5 bases. The germline gives CDR1 SEHNR, CDR2 FQNEAQ (reference sequence). The CDR3 sequence is 13 residues long. V lost 2 bases to trimming and J lost 7 bases, with 12 bases between them. The CDR3 loop is CASSLQPPGEQYV. For the CDR3, the DNA is TGTGCCAGCAGCTTACAGCCCCCAGGGGAGCAGTACGTC.

The rearrangement links TRBV4-1 to TRBJ1-4; 7 positions agree with TRBD1. CDR1 and CDR2 (germline): MGHRA, YSYEKL. This CDR3 has 19 amino acids. After removal of 1 base from V and 7 bases from J, the junction contained 18 bases not matched to a gene. The CDR3 loop reads CASSQAPRQGKFGGEKLFF. CDR3 bases: TGCGCCAGCAGCCAAGCCCCCCGACAGGGCAAATTCGGGGGTGAAAAACTGTTTTTT.

In this sample, this clonotype turned up many times. The rearrangement links TRBV12-3 or TRBV12-4 to TRBJ1-1, with D possibly being TRBD1 (6 bases). V dropped 5 bases and J dropped 4 bases, with 20 bases sitting between them. The CDR3 sequence is 16 residues long. CDR3 nucleotides: TGTGCCAGCAGTCCCCAAAAGGACAGCCTTGGCACTGAAGCTTTCTTT. Protein sequence: CASSPQKDSLGTEAFF.

The J gene is TRBJ1-2, the V gene TRBV20-1; D is perhaps TRBD1 (6 bases). CDR3 length: 13 amino acids. Trimming removed 4 bases at V and 4 bases at J, with 13 bases between. Germline CDR1 and CDR2: DFQATT and SNEGSKA (reference sequence). DNA for the CDR3: TGCAGTGCTATATCCGGGACATCCTATGGCTACACCTTC. It is translated as CSAISGTSYGYTF.

The sample holds a few counts of this clonotype. V and J are TRBV29-1 and TRBJ1-2; TRBD1 matches at 7 bases. This CDR3 is built from 13 residues. V trimming: 7 bases; J trimming: 4 bases; junction bases outside the gene matches: 9. CDR1 is SQVTM and CDR2 is ANQGSEA in the germline V gene. CDR3 region: CSAQQGRLYGYTF. The DNA of the CDR3 is TGCAGCGCACAACAGGGGCGCCTCTATGGCTACACCTTC.

This clonotype has a handful of counts. The rearrangement links TRBV20-1 to TRBJ2-3; the D is unclear. Germline V gene lookup returns CDR1 DFQATT and CDR2 SNEGSKA (reference sequence). The germline V and J ends were trimmed by 2 bases and 0 bases, with 12 bases remaining between them. The CDR3 runs to 15 residues. The CDR3 sequence is CSARKQVTSTDTQYF. The CDR3 DNA reads as TGCAGTGCTAGAAAGCAAGTAACTAGCACAGATACGCAGTATTTT.

J is TRBJ1-1 and V is TRBV25-1; D not certain. Germline V lookup: CDR1 MGHDK, CDR2 SYGVNS. Trimming cost V 3 bases and J 10 bases, with 12 bases left between them. There are 12 residues in the CDR3. The CDR3 protein is CASSEMGLIAFF. As DNA, the CDR3 is TGTGCCAGCAGTGAGATGGGCCTGATAGCTTTCTTT.

V and J are TRBV15 and TRBJ2-7; D may correspond to TRBD1 or TRBD2 (6 bases each). Germline CDR1 LNHNV, CDR2 YYDKDF (reference sequence). Trimming stripped 0 bases from V and 2 bases from J, with 8 bases between. The CDR3 sequence is 14 residues long. In DNA form, the CDR3 reads TGTGCCACCAGCAGAGATGGGGGGCCCTACGAGCAGTACGTC. This gives the protein CATSRDGGPYEQYV.

The CDR3 region is CATSRGTGNYEQYV. CDR3 coding DNA: TGTGCCACCAGCAGGGGGACAGGCAACTACGAGCAGTACGTC. J is TRBJ2-7 and V is TRBV15; 8 positions agree with TRBD1. Germline CDR1 reads LNHNV; CDR2 reads YYDKDF (reference sequence). With 3 bases clipped from V and 3 bases from J, the junction kept 4 bases outside the gene matches. The CDR3 is made up of 14 amino acids.

Worth noting for this clonotype: The junction differs from germline at one of its ends, possibly a read error. The chain combines TRBV5-1 with TRBJ2-2, with D unresolved. Germline V gene data show CDR1 as SGHRS and CDR2 as YFSETQ. This CDR3 contains 15 residues. This chain's CDR3 is CASSQTLGNAGELFF. The CDR3 DNA sequence: TGCGCCAGCAGCCAGACACTTGGGAACGCCGGGGAGCTGTTTTTT.

This clonotype was seen ten or more times. The rearrangement joins TRBV28 to TRBJ2-3; 11 nucleotides agree with TRBD2. The CDR3 is 16 residues long. Germline V CDR1 and CDR2: MDHEN, SYDVKM. V dropped 5 bases and J dropped 5; count of bases not matched to a gene: 9. The CDR3 DNA sequence: TGTGCCAGCAGTACACGGGCTAGCGGGGGGTTAGATACGCAGTATTTT. Amino acids: CASSTRASGGLDTQYF.

V usage is TRBV18 and J usage is TRBJ2-5; 8 bases are shared with TRBD1. J was trimmed by 1 base and V by 2 bases; bases with no gene match: 6. The CDR3 totals 16 residues. Per germline, CDR1 KGHSH and CDR2 LQKENI. CDR3 loop: CASSPRGQVSQETQYF. CDR3 sequence (DNA): TGTGCCAGCTCACCAAGGGGACAGGTCTCCCAAGAGACCCAGTACTTC.

This clonotype was recorded at least ten times. This rearrangement joins TRBV2 to TRBJ1-5; a possible D gene is TRBD1 (6 bases). The V end was cut by 6 bases, the J end by 9 bases, with 15 bases between. CDR3 size: 13 residues. CDR1 and CDR2 (germline): SNHLY, FYNNEI. As DNA, the CDR3 is TGTGCCAGCAGAGAACAGGGTCGGCGGCCCCAGCATTTT. Its translation is CASREQGRRPQHF.

V is TRBV20-1 and J is TRBJ2-2; no firm D call. This CDR3 is 14 amino acids long. V lost 3 bases and J lost 1, with 9 bases in between. Germline V gives CDR1 DFQATT, CDR2 SNEGSKA (reference sequence). As DNA, the CDR3 is TGCAGTGCTAGTAAGGAGCTGAACACCGGGGAGCTGTTTTTT. It codes for CSASKELNTGELFF.

The CDR3 loop is CASSLEGIGNQPQHF. In DNA form, the CDR3 reads TGTGCCAGCAGTTTAGAGGGTATAGGCAATCAGCCCCAGCATTTT. This chain uses TRBV12-3 or TRBV12-4 with TRBJ1-5, with no clear D. CDR3 length: 15 residues. With 1 base removed from V and 2 bases from J, the gap between germline ends came to 9 bases.